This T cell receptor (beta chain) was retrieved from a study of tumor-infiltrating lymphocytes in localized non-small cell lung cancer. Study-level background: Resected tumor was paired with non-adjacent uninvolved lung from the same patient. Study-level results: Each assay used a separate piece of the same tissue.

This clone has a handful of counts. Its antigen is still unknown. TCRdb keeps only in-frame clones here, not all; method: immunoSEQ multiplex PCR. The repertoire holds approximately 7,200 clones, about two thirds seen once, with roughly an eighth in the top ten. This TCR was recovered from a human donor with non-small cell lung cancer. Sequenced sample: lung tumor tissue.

The CDR3 DNA is TGTGCCAGCAGGGGGGCAGGGAAGAACACTGAAGCTTTCTTT. It encodes CASRGAGKNTEAFF. This chain connects TRBV6-6 to TRBJ1-1, with D possibly TRBD1 on 6 matching bases. Trimming removed 6 bases at V and 1 base at J, with 12 bases between. This CDR3 spans 14 amino acids. The germline CDR1 and CDR2 sequences are MNHNY and SVGAGI (reference sequence).